The next 10 T cell receptor beta chains were all read from a single sample in a study of response to subunit inactivated influenza vaccine. TCRdb re-analysed the RT-PCR reads in MiXCR, keeping a single row per CDR3 protein. Among 800,000 to 1,000,000 distinct CDR3 sequences listed, 21% were seen once. The specimen comprised PBMCs from blood, sampled 4 to 6 days after vaccination. The receptors derive from a man aged 50-60 years who received an inactivated influenza vaccine.

The V and J genes are TRBV20-1 and TRBJ1-2; D remains unclear. The germline CDR1 and CDR2 sequences are DFQATT and SNEGSKA (reference sequence). The CDR3 loop spans 15 amino acids. V lost 0 bases to trimming and J lost 2 bases, with 13 bases between them. The CDR3 here is CSARDPAAGNYGYTF. DNA of the CDR3: TGCAGTGCTAGAGATCCGGCGGCGGGGAACTATGGCTACACCTTC.

In this sample, this clonotype turned up a few times. The CDR3 nucleotides are TGCGCCAGCAGCATTACAGGGGCGGATTCACCCCTCCACTTT. Amino acids: CASSITGADSPLHF. The rearrangement links TRBV4-3 to TRBJ1-6; 7 nucleotides align to TRBD1. The V gene's germline CDR1 is LGHNA and CDR2 YSLEER. The length of the CDR3 is 14 residues. V gave up 5 bases and J gave up 8 bases; unmatched junction bases: 6.

This clonotype was observed at least ten times. The J gene is TRBJ2-1, the V gene TRBV12-3 or TRBV12-4; D is perhaps TRBD2 (6 bases). The CDR3 totals 13 residues. Trimming pared 5 bases from V and 7 bases from J, leaving 12 bases between. CDR3 nucleotides: TGTGCCAGCAGTCCCGGGAGACGGAATGAGCAGTTCTTC. Encoded protein: CASSPGRRNEQFF.

V gene TRBV5-6 combines with J gene TRBJ2-1; 8 bases are a match to TRBD1. The CDR3 has 16 residues. Unmatched junction bases numbered 7, after V lost 4 bases and J lost 1 base. From germline, CDR1 is SGHDT and CDR2 YYEEEE. The CDR3 sequence is CASSGYRGKSYNEQFF. DNA of the CDR3: TGTGCCAGCAGCGGGTACAGGGGGAAATCCTACAATGAGCAGTTCTTC.

The rearrangement links TRBV20-1 to TRBJ1-1; no definite D call. The CDR3 totals 11 residues. In germline, CDR1 is DFQATT, CDR2 SNEGSKA (reference sequence). The CDR3 DNA follows: TGCACCCCTCGGGTGAACACTGAAGCTTTCTTT. It yields the protein CTPRVNTEAFF.

The V gene is TRBV5-1, the J gene TRBJ1-1; possibly TRBD1 for D (5 bases). Trimming pared 0 bases from V and 0 bases from J, leaving 9 bases between. The CDR3 loop spans 15 amino acids. CDR1 and CDR2 from the germline V gene are SGHRS and YFSETQ. The CDR3: CASSLGDSMNTEAFF. For the CDR3, the DNA is TGCGCCAGCAGCTTGGGTGACAGTATGAACACTGAAGCTTTCTTT.

This clonotype has more than one count but fewer than ten. The genes are TRBV7-8 and TRBJ2-1; a weak D match, TRBD2 (6 bases). V was shortened by 3 bases and J by 5 bases, with 14 bases between the two germline ends. There are 15 residues in the CDR3. CDR1 SGHVS and CDR2 FQNEAQ come from the germline V gene. The CDR3 protein is CASSFLASGHNEQFF. The CDR3 DNA reads as TGTGCCAGCAGCTTCTTAGCCAGCGGGCACAATGAGCAGTTCTTC.

The rearrangement links TRBV20-1 to TRBJ2-4, with 7 bases lining up with TRBD2. Germline V gene sequence: CDR1 DFQATT, CDR2 SNEGSKA (reference sequence). This CDR3 has 15 amino acids. Losses at the gene ends were 3 bases for V and 0 bases for J; bases not matched to a gene: 5. This chain's CDR3 is CSASRASGAKNIQYF. CDR3 nucleotides: TGCAGTGCTAGCCGGGCTAGCGGAGCCAAAAACATTCAGTACTTC.

The chain links TRBV5-5 to TRBJ2-1; 7 nucleotides align to TRBD2. Losses at the gene ends were 0 bases for V and 6 bases for J; bases not matched to a gene: 6. Germline CDR1 SGHKS, CDR2 YYEKEE (reference sequence). The CDR3 loop spans 15 amino acids. This chain's CDR3 is CASSLAASGVNEQFF. The CDR3 DNA reads TGTGCCAGCAGCTTGGCGGCTAGCGGAGTCAATGAGCAGTTCTTC.

This rearrangement joins TRBV12-3 or TRBV12-4 to TRBJ1-5, with a weak D call TRBD1 (6 bases). V gave up 6 bases and J gave up 1 base, with 16 bases separating them. This CDR3 is 16 amino acids long. The CDR3 region is CASSPVGGTSNQPQHF. The CDR3 DNA sequence: TGTGCCAGCAGCCCCGTGGGGGGCACAAGCAATCAGCCCCAGCATTTT.